The present T cell receptor beta chain was sequenced within a study of T cells in Graves' hyperthyroidism and ophthalmopathy. Study-wide results and caveats: Clonotypes that were expanded in thyroid above 0.001 mostly appeared in blood too. Prediction of ophthalmopathy progression came a median around 6.1 months pre-onset.

To note about this clonotype: The antigen is not known.

CDR1 SQVTM and CDR2 ANQGSEA come from the germline V gene. V dropped 7 bases and J dropped 0 bases, with 12 bases sitting between them. The CDR3 runs to 13 residues. TCR beta CDR3 regions were amplified from RNA transcripts. The HTBI primer set was used in a first-round RT-PCR of the TCR CDR3. TCRdb called the multiplex PCR reads again in MiXCR, with one record for every CDR3 protein. The sample gives hundreds of thousands of distinct CDR3 sequences, around 16% of which show up once; around 14% is in the top ten. The sequenced sample was blood. The TCR sequence derives from a woman between 18 and 29 years old with Graves' hyperthyroidism. The V and J genes are TRBV29-1 and TRBJ1-2; TRBD1 is a possible D gene (6 bases). DNA of the CDR3: TGCAGCGCCAGGGGTGAATCTAACTATGGCTACACCTTC. Translation: CSARGESNYGYTF.